This passage covers 31 T cell receptor beta chains from one sample sequenced in a study of T-cell memory formation after mild COVID-19. Using its own MiXCR run on the 5' RACE reads, TCRdb lists one record per CDR3 protein. Of approximately 350,000 distinct CDR3 sequences listed, approximately 15% are singletons. Input material: PBMCs or a T cell subset sorted from them (not recorded which). The receptors were gathered from a young man who had mild COVID-19 (a few samples of this study predate the infection). Cell type and time point are not known.

This clonotype was counted only a few times. The rearrangement links TRBV7-9 to TRBJ2-4; D is possibly TRBD1 or TRBD2 (5 bases each). Deletions cut 1 base from V and 6 bases from J, with 13 bases between. CDR1 and CDR2 (germline): SEHNR, FQNEAQ (reference sequence). The length of the CDR3 is 15 residues. In nucleotides, the CDR3 is TGTGCCAGCAGCTTAGTTCGGGACGGTATAAACATTCAGTACTTC. As protein: CASSLVRDGINIQYF.

The chain recombines TRBV4-1 with TRBJ1-2; D remains unclear. The CDR3 has 11 residues. Germline assignment: CDR1 MGHRA and CDR2 YSYEKL. Trimming removed 5 bases at V and 8 bases at J, with 9 bases between. As DNA, the CDR3 is TGCGCCAGCAGCACAAGCATCGGCTACACCTTC. It yields the protein CASSTSIGYTF.

This clonotype has only a few counts. V and J are TRBV3-1 and TRBJ1-2; TRBD1 is a possible D gene (5 bases). V lost 3 bases and J 4 bases, leaving 12 bases between the germline ends. The CDR3 is 14 amino acids. Germline values: CDR1 LGHDT, CDR2 YNNKEL (reference sequence). The CDR3 region is CASSQGPMSYGYTF. The DNA for the CDR3 is TGTGCCAGCAGCCAGGGGCCGATGAGCTATGGCTACACCTTC. Full variable domain (remainder filled in from reference TRBV3-1 and TRBJ1-2): DTAVSQTPKYLVTQMGNDKSIKCEQNLGHDTMYWYKQDSKKFLKIMFSYNNKELIINETVPNRFSPKSPDKAHLNLHINSLELGDSAVYFCASSQGPMSYGYTFGSGTRLTVV.

This chain connects TRBV27 to TRBJ2-2; 7 bases line up with TRBD1. V lost 0 bases to trimming and J lost 2 bases; unmatched junction nucleotides: 21. CDR3 length equals 22 residues. Germline CDR1 and CDR2: MNHEY and SMNVEV (reference sequence). The CDR3 DNA sequence: TGTGCCAGCAGTTTATCACGGGTGATGGGCAGGGGGTCAATCCATAACACCGGGGAGCTGTTTTTT. It is translated as CASSLSRVMGRGSIHNTGELFF.

This clonotype appeared many times. The junction departs from germline at one end; a sequencing error may be responsible. CDR3 DNA sequence: TGTGCCAGCAGTCTAGAGGCGGAGACCCAGTACTTC. It codes for CASSLEAETQYF. The chain carries TRBV5-1 and TRBJ2-5; D is undetermined. From germline, CDR1 is SGHRS and CDR2 YFSETQ. This CDR3 contains 12 residues.

V is TRBV11-2 and J is TRBJ1-2; 9 bases agree with TRBD1. CDR1 is SGHAT and CDR2 is FQNNGV in the germline V gene. The J segment lost 2 bases and the V segment lost 6 bases, leaving 4 bases of the junction unmatched. CDR3 length: 14 residues. The CDR3 loop reads CASRSGTGNYGYTF. DNA of the CDR3: TGTGCCAGCAGATCTGGGACAGGGAACTATGGCTACACCTTC.

This clonotype was seen a handful of times. CDR3 sequence reads: CASSGTGAPNEQFF. CDR3 DNA: TGTGCCAGCAGCGGGACAGGGGCCCCGAATGAGCAGTTCTTC. The J gene is TRBJ2-1, the V gene TRBV7-9; 10 bases agree with TRBD1. The CDR3 spans 14 residues. V shed 5 bases, J shed 7 bases, and the junction held 5 bases outside the gene matches. The germline V gene has CDR1 SEHNR and CDR2 FQNEAQ (reference sequence). Variable domain in full (rest from reference TRBV7-9 and TRBJ2-1): DTGVSQNPRHKITKRGQNVTFRCDPISEHNRLYWYRQTLGQGPEFLTYFQNEAQLEKSRLLSDRFSAERPKGSFSTLEIQRTEQGDSAMYLCASSGTGAPNEQFFGPGTRLTVL.

Only a few counts were recorded for this clonotype. The chain recombines TRBV30 with TRBJ1-4; D is unresolved. With 2 bases removed from V and 8 bases from J, the gap between germline ends came to 6 bases. The CDR3 length is 11 residues. CDR1 and CDR2 (germline): GTSNPN, SVGIG (reference sequence). The CDR3 DNA sequence: TGTGCCTGGAGTATAGAGGAAAAACTGTTTTTT. Translated, it gives CAWSIEEKLFF.

This clonotype came up many times. CDR3 DNA sequence: TGTGCCAGCTCACCAAGTTCCCGTCCGGGAGACACTGAAGCTTTCTTT. This translates into CASSPSSRPGDTEAFF. The chain couples TRBV18 to TRBJ1-1, with D uncertain. Germline V gene sequence: CDR1 KGHSH, CDR2 LQKENI. The CDR3 is 16 amino acids. V lost 2 bases, J lost 3 bases, and 16 bases lay in between.

This clonotype was seen ten or more times. V gene TRBV12-3 or TRBV12-4 combines with J gene TRBJ2-3, with 8 bases matching TRBD1. The CDR3 sequence is 13 residues long. Trimming removed 6 bases from V and 4 bases from J; junction bases left unmatched: 3. Written as DNA, the CDR3 is TGTGCCAGCAGCACGGGACAGGCAGATACGCAGTATTTT. Amino acids: CASSTGQADTQYF.

The chain's CDR3 is CASSLVQGALTPTDTQYF. CDR3 in DNA: TGTGCCAGCAGCTTAGTTCAGGGGGCGCTTACCCCCACAGATACGCAGTATTTT. The chain uses TRBV7-2 and TRBJ2-3, with TRBD1 matching 8 bases. With 1 base clipped from V and 2 bases from J, the junction kept 11 bases outside the gene matches. Germline V gene data show CDR1 as SGHTA and CDR2 as FQGNSA. The CDR3 is 18 residues long.

This clonotype was picked up many times. V is TRBV24-1 and J is TRBJ2-1, with a tentative D call TRBD1 (7 bases). This CDR3 is built from 14 residues. Germline V lookup: CDR1 KGHDR, CDR2 SFDVKD. V shed 5 bases and J shed 8 bases, with 15 bases lying between them. The CDR3 here is CATSGQGGRYEQFF. In nucleotides, the CDR3 is TGTGCCACCAGTGGGCAGGGGGGCCGGTATGAGCAGTTCTTC.

The chain is built from TRBV24-1 and TRBJ1-2, with D unclear. The CDR3 spans 13 residues. Trimming pared 2 bases from V and 6 bases from J, leaving 9 bases between. Germline CDR1 KGHDR, CDR2 SFDVKD. The CDR3 nucleotides read TGTGCCACCAGTGATTCGAATTTTGATGGCTACACCTTC. As protein: CATSDSNFDGYTF.

This chain links TRBV7-9 with TRBJ1-1; TRBD1 is a possible D gene (5 bases). Germline V gives CDR1 SEHNR, CDR2 FQNEAQ (reference sequence). V was clipped by 5 bases and J by 4 bases, with 8 bases between them. CDR3 length: 12 amino acids. CDR3 in DNA: TGTGCCAGCAGCGGGGGTGTCACTGAAGCTTTCTTT. Translated: CASSGGVTEAFF.

The V call is TRBV2, the J call TRBJ1-2; 9 bases align to TRBD1. The CDR3 length is 13 residues. CDR1 is SNHLY, CDR2 FYNNEI, per germline. V shed 11 bases, J shed 3 bases, and the junction held 7 bases outside the gene matches. The CDR3 spells CAVRRQGDYGYTF. The CDR3 DNA reads as TGTGCCGTCCGCCGACAGGGGGACTATGGCTACACCTTC.

This clonotype was seen a few times. V is TRBV7-9 and J is TRBJ2-3; D possibly corresponds to TRBD1 (5 bases). This CDR3 spans 14 amino acids. Germline CDR1 SEHNR, CDR2 FQNEAQ (reference sequence). V was shortened by 2 bases and J by 10 bases, with 16 bases between the two germline ends. CDR3 loop: CASSLSDRLYAQYF. The CDR3, as DNA: TGTGCCAGCAGCTTATCTGACAGACTCTATGCGCAGTATTTT.

In its sample, this clonotype was seen many times. The rearrangement uses TRBV20-1 and TRBJ2-1; 9 nucleotides align to TRBD1. The CDR3 has 16 amino acids. CDR1 and CDR2 (germline): DFQATT, SNEGSKA (reference sequence). Trimming cost V 1 base and J 2 bases; bases outside gene matches: 6. Here the CDR3 DNA reads TGCAGTGCTAGAGGGGTACAGGGGGCTACCTACAATGAGCAGTTCTTC. Translating it yields CSARGVQGATYNEQFF.

In its sample, this clonotype was seen many times. The V and J genes are TRBV29-1 and TRBJ1-5, with D possibly being TRBD1 (6 bases). V shed 7 bases and J shed 5 bases, with 12 bases lying between them. Germline V CDR1 and CDR2: SQVTM, ANQGSEA. CDR3 length: 12 residues. In DNA, the CDR3 is TGCAGCGCACAGGAGGGGGATCAGCCCCAGCATTTT. Residues: CSAQEGDQPQHF.

This clonotype showed up just a few times. The rearrangement uses TRBV24-1 and TRBJ2-3; maybe TRBD2 (5 bases). Germline V CDR1 and CDR2: KGHDR, SFDVKD. Trimming shortened V by 6 bases and J by 11 bases, and 11 bases separated the two germline ends. This CDR3 region has 11 residues. This CDR3 is CATSTREWQYF. The CDR3, as DNA: TGTGCCACCAGTACGAGGGAATGGCAGTATTTT.

The chain uses TRBV29-1 and TRBJ1-1, with D uncertain. Germline values: CDR1 SQVTM, CDR2 ANQGSEA. The CDR3 spans 12 residues. Trimming stripped 3 bases from V and 4 bases from J, with 9 bases between. This CDR3 reads CSVELASTEAFF. The DNA for the CDR3 is TGCAGCGTTGAGTTGGCCAGCACTGAAGCTTTCTTT.

This clonotype has a count of ten or more. The gene calls are TRBV5-4 and TRBJ2-1, with D possibly matching TRBD1 (5 bases). Between the trimmed V and J ends, which lost 4 bases and 4 bases, there was a span of 21 bases. Germline V CDR1 and CDR2: SGHNT, YYREEE (reference sequence). The CDR3 loop spans 17 amino acids. The CDR3 is CASSLWTPGVGYNEQFF. The CDR3 DNA follows: TGTGCCAGCAGCCTTTGGACACCCGGAGTTGGGTACAATGAGCAGTTCTTC.

This clonotype was counted ten times or more. J is TRBJ2-7 and V is TRBV6-2 or TRBV6-3, with D perhaps matching TRBD2 (5 bases). The CDR3 length is 15 residues. Trimming cost V 2 bases and J 2 bases, with 13 bases left between them. Germline V gene data show CDR1 as MNHEY and CDR2 as SVGEGT. The CDR3 DNA is TGTGCCAGCAGTTACCGAGGGTATGCTGCCTACGAGCAGTACTTC. This translates into CASSYRGYAAYEQYF.

V gene TRBV29-1 combines with J gene TRBJ2-4; TRBD1 matches at 7 bases. The CDR3 loop spans 13 amino acids. The germline CDR1 and CDR2 sequences are SQVTM and ANQGSEA. Unmatched junction bases numbered 4, after V lost 7 bases and J lost 1 base. The CDR3 nucleotides read TGCAGCGCCGTACAGGGGGCCAAAAACATTCAGTACTTC. Translated, it gives CSAVQGAKNIQYF. Based on the CDR3 plus reference TRBV29-1 and TRBJ2-4, the full variable domain is SAVISQKPSRDICQRGTSLTIQCQVDSQVTMMFWYRQQPGQSLTLIATANQGSEATYESGFVIDKFPISRPNLTFSTLTVSNMSPEDSSIYLCSAVQGAKNIQYFGAGTRLSVL.

This clonotype has only a few counts. The chain employs TRBV6-1 and TRBJ2-7, with a possible D match to TRBD1 (6 bases). The V end was cut by 5 bases, the J end by 3 bases, with 17 bases between. The CDR3 loop spans 15 amino acids. Per germline, CDR1 MNHNS and CDR2 SASEGT. CDR3 in DNA: TGTGCCAGCAGTCCACTCCGGGGACACGGCTACGAGCAGTACGTC. Translating it yields CASSPLRGHGYEQYV.

The V call is TRBV7-6, the J call TRBJ2-7, with unresolved D. The CDR3 spans 13 residues. Germline CDR1 and CDR2: SGHVS and FNYEAQ. Trimming took off 1 base at V and 1 base at J, with 5 bases between the two ends. The CDR3 loop reads CASSLDESYEQYF. The CDR3 bases are TGTGCCAGCAGCTTAGACGAGTCCTACGAGCAGTACTTC.

Only a few counts were recorded for this clonotype. The chain recombines TRBV9 with TRBJ2-1; TRBD1 matches 7 bases. The junction had 2 bases not matched to a gene; V was cut back by 1 base and J by 1 base. CDR3 length: 15 amino acids. The germline V gene has CDR1 SGDLS and CDR2 YYNGEE. The CDR3 spells CASSVRGLSYNEQFF. The CDR3 DNA reads as TGTGCCAGCAGCGTAAGGGGGCTATCCTACAATGAGCAGTTCTTC.

This clonotype has only a few counts. The chain carries TRBV24-1 and TRBJ1-4; D is unclear. Germline CDR1 is KGHDR and CDR2 is SFDVKD. The CDR3 length is 12 residues. Deletions cut 0 bases from V and 7 bases from J, with 2 bases between. Written as DNA, the CDR3 is TGTGCCACCAGTGATTTGTTTGAAAAACTGTTTTTT. Protein sequence: CATSDLFEKLFF.

Only a few counts were recorded for this clonotype. The CDR3 DNA sequence: TGCGCCAGCAGCTTGGCGCGGGATCTGGGCTACACCTTC. Translated, it gives CASSLARDLGYTF. J is TRBJ1-2 and V is TRBV5-1; unclear D gene. This CDR3 has 13 residues. From germline, CDR1 is SGHRS and CDR2 YFSETQ. The V gene lost 0 bases and the J gene lost 8 bases, with 11 bases spanning the gap.

CDR3: CASSATGLLHSANEKLFF. DNA of the CDR3: TGTGCCAGCAGCGCGACAGGGTTACTGCATTCGGCTAATGAAAAACTGTTTTTT. The V and J genes are TRBV7-2 and TRBJ1-4, with 7 bases that match TRBD1. The CDR3 contains 18 residues. Germline V gene sequence: CDR1 SGHTA, CDR2 FQGNSA. The trim removed 5 bases at V and 3 bases at J, leaving 15 bases unmatched.

This clonotype was counted ten times or more. J is TRBJ2-3 and V is TRBV5-1; D unclear. The germline gives CDR1 SGHRS, CDR2 YFSETQ. The V and J ends lost 2 bases and 6 bases respectively, with 4 bases between them. The CDR3 extends over 11 amino acids. In DNA, the CDR3 is TGCGCCAGCAGCTTAGAGGATACGCAGTATTTT. It yields the protein CASSLEDTQYF.

In this sample, this clonotype turned up many times. The V call is TRBV4-3, the J call TRBJ2-3, with a possible D match to TRBD1 (5 bases). Germline lookup yields CDR1 LGHNA and CDR2 YSLEER. The V gene lost 1 base and the J gene lost 1 base, with 9 bases spanning the gap. The CDR3 consists of 15 residues. CDR3 DNA sequence: TGCGCCAGCAGCCAAGTTACAGGCCGCACAGATACGCAGTATTTT. Its protein is CASSQVTGRTDTQYF.